This T cell receptor (beta chain) was recorded in a study of response to subunit inactivated influenza vaccine. The junction had 9 bases not matched to a gene; V was cut back by 1 base and J by 0 bases. Germline loops: CDR1 MNHEY, CDR2 SMNVEV (reference sequence). The CDR3 is 19 residues long. Note on this clonotype: The antigen is unknown.

TCRdb ran MiXCR on the RT-PCR reads and lists one entry per CDR3 protein. This table has more than 700,000 distinct CDR3 sequences, about 20% appearing once. Study results and caveats: A suggestion made by the authors is that each seasonal influenza vaccination recruits few new T cells.

V and J are TRBV27 and TRBJ1-6; 7 bases are shared with TRBD1. The source was PBMCs from blood, collected around 5 days after vaccination. This TCR came from a man in his fifties who received an inactivated influenza vaccine. CDR3 region: CASSLFGEGASSYNSPLHF. The CDR3 coding sequence is TGTGCCAGCAGTTTATTTGGAGAGGGGGCGAGCTCCTATAATTCACCCCTCCACTTT.